Shown below are 23 T cell receptor beta chains from a single sample sequenced in a study of OX40 agonist ivuxolimab in advanced cancers. Sequencing used immunoSEQ multiplex PCR; TCRdb keeps in-frame clones, though not all of them. This sample has 70,000 to 95,000 clones, with approximately 85% found just once. Sequences were derived from CD4+ or CD8+ T cells sorted from blood, sampled in a trial of the OX40 agonist ivuxolimab. The receptors here all came from an adult with an advanced solid tumor such as melanoma, head and neck, liver or kidney cancer.

The V and J genes are TRBV19 and TRBJ1-4, with a tentative D call TRBD1 (5 bases). The CDR3 extends over 17 amino acids. Trimming shortened V by 6 bases and J by 0 bases, and 17 bases separated the two germline ends. Germline V gene lookup returns CDR1 LNHDA and CDR2 SQIVND (reference sequence). The CDR3: CASRGGVRTATNEKLFF. The CDR3 nucleotides are TGTGCCAGTAGAGGAGGGGTGCGAACCGCAACTAATGAAAAACTGTTTTTT.

This chain links TRBV5-5 with TRBJ2-7; 11 bases align to TRBD1. The CDR3 runs 14 residues. V gave up 4 bases and J gave up 6 bases; unmatched junction bases: 6. The germline CDR1 and CDR2 sequences are SGHKS and YYEKEE (reference sequence). CDR3 residues: CASSRLGQGAEQYF. DNA of the CDR3: TGTGCCAGCAGCCGTCTCGGACAGGGGGCCGAGCAGTACTTC.

V and J are TRBV5-1 and TRBJ2-3; D remains unclear. Germline CDR1 and CDR2: SGHRS and YFSETQ. The ends were cut back, 5 bases at V and 6 bases at J, with 13 bases in the middle. The CDR3 is 13 amino acids. The CDR3 region is CASRTAPRDTQYF. The CDR3 DNA reads TGCGCCAGCAGAACGGCGCCCAGGGATACGCAGTATTTT.

The chain employs TRBV19 and TRBJ1-5; a weak D match, TRBD1 (6 bases). The V end lost 8 bases, the J end lost 3 bases, and 11 bases lay between the germline ends. Per germline, CDR1 LNHDA and CDR2 SQIVND (reference sequence). This CDR3 spans 13 amino acids. This CDR3 reads CASSQGTNQPQHF. The DNA for the CDR3 is TGTGCCAGTTCGCAGGGGACCAATCAGCCCCAGCATTTT.

The chain uses TRBV18 and TRBJ2-5; no reliable D call. CDR3 length: 12 amino acids. Germline lookup yields CDR1 KGHSH and CDR2 LQKENI. The germline V and J ends were trimmed by 4 bases and 11 bases, with 14 bases remaining between them. The CDR3 region is CASSQGLSEQYF. The CDR3 bases are TGTGCCAGCTCACAGGGCTTAAGTGAGCAGTACTTC.

This sequence joins TRBV29-1 and TRBJ2-1; 7 bases are a match to TRBD1. Germline loops: CDR1 SQVTM, CDR2 ANQGSEA. J was trimmed by 5 bases and V by 3 bases; bases with no gene match: 4. The CDR3 covers 13 residues. In nucleotides, the CDR3 is TGCAGCGTTGAGAGACAGGGAAACAATGAGCAGTTCTTC. It translates to CSVERQGNNEQFF.

This chain joins TRBV4-1 and TRBJ2-5, with 7 bases aligning to TRBD2. CDR1 and CDR2 from the germline V gene are MGHRA and YSYEKL. The V and J ends lost 3 bases and 3 bases, in that order; junction bases with no gene match: 7. The CDR3 runs to 15 residues. The CDR3 DNA reads as TGCGCCAGCAGCCAGCCCGGGACTACCAAAGAGACCCAGTACTTC. It encodes CASSQPGTTKETQYF.

CDR3 bases: TGCGCCAGCAGCTTGGGGTCTAGCGGACGTCCTAGCACAGATACGCAGTATTTT. Translated: CASSLGSSGRPSTDTQYF. The J gene is TRBJ2-3, the V gene TRBV5-1; 7 bases are shared with TRBD2. The V gene's germline CDR1 is SGHRS and CDR2 YFSETQ. V shed 0 bases and J 0 bases; nucleotides not matched to a gene: 10. The length of the CDR3 is 18 residues.

This chain joins TRBV7-9 and TRBJ2-5; D is ambiguous. The ends were cut back, 5 bases at V and 4 bases at J, with 8 bases in the middle. CDR3 size: 12 residues. Looked up from germline, CDR1 is SEHNR and CDR2 is FQNEAQ (reference sequence). In nucleotides, the CDR3 is TGTGCCAGCAGCCCGGGTTTAGAGACCCAGTACTTC. Translating it yields CASSPGLETQYF.

The V gene is TRBV29-1, the J gene TRBJ2-1; 8 positions agree with TRBD1. Germline-derived CDR1 and CDR2 are SQVTM and ANQGSEA. The CDR3 is 11 amino acids. The V gene end was trimmed by 7 bases and the J gene end by 6 bases; junction bases not matched to a gene: 2. The CDR3 loop is CSAGQGNEQFF. The CDR3 DNA is TGCAGCGCCGGACAGGGCAATGAGCAGTTCTTC.

The V call is TRBV9, the J call TRBJ1-1; D is unclear. The germline V gene encodes CDR1 SGDLS and CDR2 YYNGEE. The CDR3 covers 13 residues. V was clipped by 0 bases and J by 8 bases, with 11 bases between them. This CDR3 reads CASSVGVEREAFF. CDR3 sequence (DNA): TGTGCCAGCAGCGTAGGGGTGGAAAGAGAAGCTTTCTTT.

This sequence joins TRBV10-3 and TRBJ1-2, with 7 bases that match TRBD1. The germline gives CDR1 ENHRY, CDR2 SYGVKD. The ends lost 6 bases at V and 7 bases at J; junction bases unmatched: 11. The CDR3 length is 14 residues. CDR3 region: CAISPGQERGGYTF. DNA for the CDR3: TGTGCCATCAGCCCCGGACAGGAGCGGGGTGGCTACACCTTC.

J is TRBJ2-2 and V is TRBV7-3, with D possibly being TRBD1 (6 bases). Trimming pared 6 bases from V and 2 bases from J, leaving 16 bases between. CDR3 length equals 16 residues. CDR1 SGHTA and CDR2 FQGTGA come from the germline V gene. CDR3 residues: CASSQTGSGNTGELFF. CDR3 coding DNA: TGTGCCAGCAGTCAAACAGGGTCTGGAAACACCGGGGAGCTGTTTTTT.

The J gene is TRBJ1-6, the V gene TRBV27, with 8 bases identical to TRBD1. J was trimmed by 0 bases and V by 8 bases; bases with no gene match: 6. Germline V gene data show CDR1 as MNHEY and CDR2 as SMNVEV (reference sequence). This CDR3 has 16 residues. This CDR3 reads CASGQGGSSYNSPLHF. In DNA, the CDR3 is TGTGCCAGCGGACAGGGTGGGAGCTCCTATAATTCACCCCTCCACTTT.

The chain is built from TRBV6-5 and TRBJ1-2; D is uncertain. Trimming pared 5 bases from V and 4 bases from J, leaving 17 bases between. This CDR3 is 15 amino acids long. Germline V gene sequence: CDR1 MNHEY, CDR2 SVGAGI. DNA of the CDR3: TGTGCCAGCAGTCACCGGGCAGCCGAGGGCTATGGCTACACCTTC. As protein: CASSHRAAEGYGYTF.

The rearrangement uses TRBV7-8 and TRBJ2-7; D ambiguous. The length of the CDR3 is 15 residues. Germline-derived CDR1 and CDR2 are SGHVS and FQNEAQ. Trimming pared 2 bases from V and 5 bases from J, leaving 16 bases between. CDR3 bases: TGTGCCAGCAGCTTAAACAAAGCGTCAGTCCACGAGCAGTACTTC. Amino acid sequence: CASSLNKASVHEQYF.

This rearrangement joins TRBV6-1 to TRBJ1-1; D gene ambiguous. Germline V gene sequence: CDR1 MNHNS, CDR2 SASEGT. This CDR3 has 15 amino acids. Trimming pared 2 bases from V and 0 bases from J, leaving 10 bases between. CDR3 DNA sequence: TGTGCCAGCAGTGAATCCGGGCTCCTGAACACTGAAGCTTTCTTT. Encoded protein: CASSESGLLNTEAFF.

The chain employs TRBV6-5 and TRBJ1-4, with 7 nucleotides matching TRBD1. Germline CDR1 is MNHEY and CDR2 is SVGAGI. With 2 bases clipped from V and 3 bases from J, the junction kept 6 bases outside the gene matches. The CDR3 sequence is 16 residues long. This CDR3 is CASSYQGGRANEKLFF. The CDR3 DNA follows: TGTGCCAGCAGTTACCAAGGGGGCCGAGCTAATGAAAAACTGTTTTTT.

The chain combines TRBV29-1 with TRBJ2-5, with TRBD1 matching over 8 bases. CDR1 is SQVTM and CDR2 is ANQGSEA in the germline V gene. The CDR3 is 12 amino acids. The V gene end was trimmed by 6 bases and the J gene end by 1 base; junction bases not matched to a gene: 1. The CDR3 loop is CSVQGAQETQYF. The DNA of the CDR3 is TGCAGCGTCCAGGGGGCCCAAGAGACCCAGTACTTC.

J is TRBJ2-1 and V is TRBV4-2; 10 bases align to TRBD2. The CDR3 covers 19 residues. After removal of 0 bases from V and 0 bases from J, the junction contained 8 bases not matched to a gene. CDR1 and CDR2 from the germline V gene are LGHNA and YNFKEQ. Here the CDR3 reads CASSQEASGRSSSYNEQFF. In nucleotides, the CDR3 is TGTGCCAGCAGCCAAGAAGCTAGCGGGAGATCAAGCTCCTACAATGAGCAGTTCTTC.

The chain couples TRBV5-1 to TRBJ2-3; 8 nucleotides align to TRBD2. J gave up 4 bases and V 5 bases, and 9 bases lay outside the gene matches. Germline V lookup: CDR1 SGHRS, CDR2 YFSETQ. The CDR3 has 15 residues. CDR3 sequence reads: CASRPRVAGPDTQYF. Written as DNA, the CDR3 is TGCGCCAGCAGGCCTAGGGTAGCGGGACCAGATACGCAGTATTTT.

The chain joins TRBV6-4 to TRBJ2-1; D gene unclear. Looked up from germline, CDR1 is MRHNA and CDR2 is SNTAGT. This CDR3 has 11 amino acids. V was pared by 7 bases and J by 10 bases, with 11 bases between. The chain's CDR3 is CASIEPPEQFF. The CDR3 DNA follows: TGTGCCAGCATCGAGCCCCCGGAGCAGTTCTTC.

V usage is TRBV6-5 and J usage is TRBJ2-1; 7 bases line up with TRBD2. This CDR3 comprises 14 residues. In germline, CDR1 is MNHEY, CDR2 SVGAGI. J gave up 5 bases and V 2 bases, and 3 bases lay outside the gene matches. In DNA form, the CDR3 reads TGTGCCAGCAGTTACCGCGGGAGAGACAATGAGCAGTTCTTC. Its translation is CASSYRGRDNEQFF.